This is a list of T cell receptor beta chains from one sample in a study of OX40 agonist ivuxolimab in advanced cancers. The repertoire was sequenced with immunoSEQ multiplex PCR; TCRdb's copy has only in-frame clones and lacks some. The table has tens of thousands of clones, about 88% seen once. The starting material was CD4+ or CD8+ T cells sorted from blood, obtained in a trial of the OX40 agonist ivuxolimab. These receptors were obtained from an adult with an advanced solid tumor such as melanoma, head and neck, liver or kidney cancer. The CDR3 runs from the conserved cysteine through the conserved F or W. The order of the fields is CDR3 protein, CDR3 DNA, CDR3 length, V gene, J gene, clone size, D gene. The D gene is left open where the match is weak. Clone size is stated in some rows and not others, as once, few, many or a class when expanded.

CASSVEDFNNEQFF,TGTGCCAGCAGCGTAGAGGACTTTAACAATGAGCAGTTCTTC,14,TRBV9,TRBJ2-1,.,.
CASSLGTGSEAFF,TGTGCCAGCAGTTTAGGGACAGGTTCCGAAGCTTTCTTT,13,TRBV27,TRBJ1-1,.,TRBD1
CASSLFGLARNEQFF,TGTGCCAGCAGTTTATTCGGACTAGCCCGCAATGAGCAGTTCTTC,15,TRBV28,TRBJ2-1,.,TRBD2
CASSLARGQLSGELFF,TGTGCCAGCAGCTTAGCCCGGGGCCAGCTTTCCGGGGAGCTGTTTTTT,16,TRBV7-9,TRBJ2-2,.,.
CASSDKSGRNYEQYF,TGTGCCAGCAGTGATAAGTCCGGCAGGAACTACGAGCAGTACTTC,15,TRBV2,TRBJ2-7,.,.
CATQRQNEKLFF,TGTGCCACCCAAAGACAGAATGAAAAACTGTTTTTT,12,TRBV25-1,TRBJ1-4,.,.
CATSRTGLAAQETQYF,TGTGCCACCAGCAGAACGGGACTAGCGGCACAAGAGACCCAGTACTTC,16,TRBV15,TRBJ2-5,.,TRBD2
CASSPEGLANSGANVLTF,TGTGCCAGCAGCCCGGAGGGACTAGCGAACTCTGGGGCCAACGTCCTGACTTTC,18,TRBV5-4,TRBJ2-6,.,TRBD2
CASLTGRYNEQFF,TGTGCCAGCCTCACAGGGAGATACAATGAGCAGTTCTTC,13,TRBV28,TRBJ2-1,.,.
CASSLGWEGTNTEAFF,TGTGCCAGCAGCTTAGGGTGGGAAGGGACGAACACTGAAGCTTTCTTT,16,TRBV11-3,TRBJ1-1,.,.
CASSPTQGRVGSYEQYF,TGTGCCAGCAGTCCCACCCAGGGGCGGGTCGGGTCTTACGAGCAGTACTTC,17,TRBV28,TRBJ2-7,.,.
CASSDGYAGTGHGYTF,TGTGCCAGCAGCGATGGATACGCCGGGACAGGGCATGGCTACACCTTC,16,TRBV9,TRBJ1-2,.,TRBD1
CASSQDWGTLYEQYF,TGCGCCAGCAGCCAAGATTGGGGGACACTATACGAGCAGTACTTC,15,TRBV4-3,TRBJ2-7,.,.
CASSLFPSGDSADTQYF,TGTGCCAGCAGCTTATTTCCTAGCGGGGACTCAGCGGATACGCAGTATTTT,17,TRBV11-2,TRBJ2-3,.,TRBD2
CASSQGQGTYTDTQYF,TGTGCCAGCAGTCAGGGACAGGGAACTTACACAGATACGCAGTATTTT,16,TRBV2,TRBJ2-3,.,TRBD1
CASTRTGPSYEQYF,TGTGCCAGCACCCGGACAGGGCCCTCCTACGAGCAGTACTTC,14,TRBV28,TRBJ2-7,.,TRBD1
CASSGTGANTEAFF,TGTGCCAGCAGTGGGACAGGTGCGAACACTGAAGCTTTCTTT,14,TRBV27,TRBJ1-1,.,TRBD1
CASSLQGPAGTGELFF,TGCGCCAGCAGCTTACAGGGGCCGGCGGGCACCGGGGAGCTGTTTTTT,16,TRBV5-1,TRBJ2-2,.,TRBD1
CASSPPGDTQYF,TGCGCCAGCAGCCCCCCAGGAGATACGCAGTATTTT,12,TRBV4-3,TRBJ2-3,once,.
CASSQAPGMGYEQYF,TGCGCCAGCAGCCAAGCGCCAGGGATGGGCTACGAGCAGTACTTC,15,TRBV4-1,TRBJ2-7,once,.
CASSFFQEETQYF,TGTGCCAGCAGCTTCTTCCAGGAAGAGACCCAGTACTTC,13,TRBV7-9,TRBJ2-5,.,.
CASSQGAPTEAFF,TGCGCCAGCAGCCAGGGCGCCCCCACTGAAGCTTTCTTT,13,TRBV4-3,TRBJ1-1,.,.
CASSSIQDRDTVF,TGTGCCAGCAGCTCAATCCAGGACAGGGACACCGTGTTT,13,TRBV7-9,TRBJ2-7,many,TRBD1
CASSFRTGGNDEQYF,TGTGCCAGCAGCTTCCGGACAGGGGGCAACGACGAGCAGTACTTC,15,TRBV7-9,TRBJ2-7,.,TRBD1
CASSIGTGLLQPQHF,TGTGCCAGCAGTATAGGCACAGGCCTACTTCAGCCCCAGCATTTT,15,TRBV27,TRBJ1-5,once,.
CASSLSRGRTGELFF,TGTGCCAGCAGTTTATCTCGGGGGAGGACCGGGGAGCTGTTTTTT,15,TRBV27,TRBJ2-2,.,.
CASSPVEGQETQYF,TGTGCCAGCTCACCGGTTGAGGGGCAAGAGACCCAGTACTTC,14,TRBV18,TRBJ2-5,.,.
CASSFRYDRRAPSNQPQHF,TGTGCCAGTAGTTTCAGGTACGATCGACGGGCCCCTAGCAATCAGCCCCAGCATTTT,19,TRBV19,TRBJ1-5,.,.
CAISEWTGQDHTDTQYF,TGTGCCATCAGTGAGTGGACGGGACAGGATCACACAGATACGCAGTATTTT,17,TRBV10-3,TRBJ2-3,.,TRBD1
CASSRDGNTEAFF,TGTGCCAGCAGCCGGGACGGGAACACTGAAGCTTTCTTT,13,TRBV7-9,TRBJ1-1,.,.
CASSHPNSGRSKDTQYF,TGCGCCAGCAGCCATCCCAATAGCGGGAGGTCCAAAGATACGCAGTATTTT,17,TRBV4-1,TRBJ2-3,.,TRBD2
CASSYRGPKNIQYF,TGTGCCAGCAGTTATCGGGGACCTAAAAACATTCAGTACTTC,14,TRBV28,TRBJ2-4,.,.
CASSLFFNEQFF,TGTGCCAGCAGTTTATTTTTCAATGAGCAGTTCTTC,12,TRBV28,TRBJ2-1,.,.
CASSQDRGTGAEANTEAFF,TGCGCCAGCAGCCAAGATCGAGGGACAGGGGCGGAAGCGAACACTGAAGCTTTCTTT,19,TRBV4-3,TRBJ1-1,once,TRBD1
CASSQESRADNEQFF,TGCGCCAGCAGCCAAGAGTCCAGGGCCGACAATGAGCAGTTCTTC,15,TRBV4-3,TRBJ2-1,once,.
CASSIGGAYSYEQYF,TGTGCCAGCAGTATCGGGGGGGCTTACTCCTACGAGCAGTACTTC,15,TRBV27,TRBJ2-7,.,TRBD2
CASRNGRSEANEQFF,TGTGCCAGCAGGAACGGGAGGTCTGAGGCGAATGAGCAGTTCTTC,15,TRBV5-8,TRBJ2-1,.,TRBD2
CASSLLQGSFYEQYF,TGTGCCAGCAGCTTACTACAGGGCTCCTTCTACGAGCAGTACTTC,15,TRBV7-2,TRBJ2-7,.,.
CASSIGRSEAFF,TGTGCCAGTAGTATCGGAAGGAGTGAAGCTTTCTTT,12,TRBV19,TRBJ1-1,.,.
CASSLRRENYEQYF,TGTGCCAGCAGCTTACGTCGGGAGAACTACGAGCAGTACTTC,14,TRBV7-2,TRBJ2-7,.,.
CASSYSFGLSNEQFF,TGTGCCAGCAGTTACTCCTTCGGGTTGAGCAATGAGCAGTTCTTC,15,TRBV6-6,TRBJ2-1,.,.
CASSSNRGGPPTEAFF,TGTGCCAGCAGCTCGAATCGGGGGGGCCCTCCCACTGAAGCTTTCTTT,16,TRBV7-9,TRBJ1-1,.,.